The 28 T cell receptor beta chains reported below all come from one sample, sequenced in a study of cytomegalovirus exposure and HLA in healthy donors (TCRdb year 2017). The library relied on the immunoSEQ multiplex PCR assay. For the multiplex PCR, a mixture combining 60 forward primers for TCR Vbeta segments and 13 reverse primers for TCR Jbeta segments was used. Entries here come from immuneACCESS through TCRdb and include only in-frame sequences with V and J called. Some clones fail to appear in such tables; in the studies checked, an unresolved V gene covers under half of the shortfall, and the cause of the remainder is unknown. For this sample the table gives approximately 220,000 clones, of which approximately 80% were detected only once. Roughly 0.7% of the sample rests with the top ten. Sequencing was carried out using PBMCs. The receptors originated from a boy aged 2-9 years in good health and CMV-seronegative.

The J gene is TRBJ1-6, the V gene TRBV2, with a weak D call TRBD1 (5 bases). This CDR3 has 14 amino acids. The germline gives CDR1 SNHLY, CDR2 FYNNEI. The V and J ends lost 3 bases and 7 bases respectively, with 10 bases between them. The CDR3 sequence is CASSEGQGNSPLHF. The DNA of the CDR3 is TGTGCCAGCAGTGAGGGCCAGGGAAATTCACCCCTCCACTTT.

The CDR3 sequence is CASSLAPGTGELFF. The CDR3 DNA is TGCGCCAGCAGCTTGGCCCCCGGGACCGGGGAGCTGTTTTTT. The chain recombines TRBV5-1 with TRBJ2-2; D call uncertain. Trimming cost V 0 bases and J 5 bases, with 8 bases left between them. Germline loops: CDR1 SGHRS, CDR2 YFSETQ. This CDR3 is built from 14 residues.

The CDR3 DNA reads TGCAGCGTTGTGGGCGATGGGGGGGAAGCTTTCTTT. It is translated as CSVVGDGGEAFF. The chain carries TRBV29-1 and TRBJ1-1; the D gene is possibly TRBD1 (5 bases). In germline, CDR1 is SQVTM, CDR2 ANQGSEA. This CDR3 has 12 residues. Trimming cost V 4 bases and J 8 bases, with 14 bases left between them. Combining the CDR3 with reference TRBV29-1 and TRBJ1-1 gives the whole variable domain SAVISQKPSRDICQRGTSLTIQCQVDSQVTMMFWYRQQPGQSLTLIATANQGSEATYESGFVIDKFPISRPNLTFSTLTVSNMSPEDSSIYLCSVVGDGGEAFFGQGTRLTVV.

This chain connects TRBV6-5 to TRBJ2-1, with TRBD2 identical over 7 bases. The germline CDR1 and CDR2 sequences are MNHEY and SVGAGI. Trimming at V came to 4 bases and at J to 3 bases, leaving 6 bases not matched to a gene. CDR3 length: 15 residues. The CDR3: CASSSSGTHYNEQFF. Written as DNA, the CDR3 is TGTGCCAGCAGTTCCAGCGGGACCCACTACAATGAGCAGTTCTTC.

This chain links TRBV28 with TRBJ2-7; tentatively, D is TRBD2 (6 bases). The CDR3 sequence is 13 residues long. Trimming pared 3 bases from V and 2 bases from J, leaving 8 bases between. Germline values: CDR1 MDHEN, CDR2 SYDVKM. The CDR3 spells CASSFRGTYEQYF. For the CDR3, the DNA is TGTGCCAGCAGTTTTCGGGGGACCTACGAGCAGTACTTC.

The rearrangement links TRBV13 to TRBJ2-7; D is ambiguous. Deletions cut 7 bases from V and 2 bases from J, with 6 bases between. The CDR3 contains 11 residues. The germline CDR1 and CDR2 sequences are PRHDT and FYEKMQ (reference sequence). The CDR3 loop reads CASMPTYEQYF. Written as DNA, the CDR3 is TGTGCCAGCATGCCTACCTACGAGCAGTACTTC. The whole variable domain, remainder taken from reference TRBV13 and TRBJ2-7, is AAGVIQSPRHLIKEKRETATLKCYPIPRHDTVYWYQQGPGQDPQFLISFYEKMQSDKGSIPDRFSAQQFSDYHSELNMSSLELGDSALYFCASMPTYEQYFGPGTRLTVT.

This chain links TRBV10-3 with TRBJ2-2; D might be TRBD1 (5 bases). The germline gives CDR1 ENHRY, CDR2 SYGVKD. Trimming pared 4 bases from V and 0 bases from J, leaving 9 bases between. There are 15 residues in the CDR3. The CDR3 coding sequence is TGTGCCATCAGTGTAGACAGTCCGAACACCGGGGAGCTGTTTTTT. This gives the protein CAISVDSPNTGELFF.

V and J are TRBV7-9 and TRBJ2-5, with D perhaps matching TRBD1 (5 bases). Looked up from germline, CDR1 is SEHNR and CDR2 is FQNEAQ (reference sequence). CDR3 size: 14 residues. Trimming cost V 1 base and J 5 bases, with 11 bases left between them. This chain's CDR3 is CASSLGGEVETQYF. The CDR3 DNA sequence: TGTGCCAGCAGCTTAGGGGGCGAGGTTGAGACCCAGTACTTC.

The rearrangement joins TRBV30 to TRBJ1-2; D not resolved. In germline, CDR1 is GTSNPN, CDR2 SVGIG (reference sequence). V was pared by 2 bases and J by 4 bases, with 17 bases between. CDR3 length: 15 residues. CDR3 sequence: CAWSLGESFSYGYTF. The CDR3 DNA reads TGTGCCTGGAGTCTTGGAGAGAGTTTTAGCTATGGCTACACCTTC.

The chain joins TRBV5-1 to TRBJ1-1; 9 positions agree with TRBD1. The V gene end was trimmed by 4 bases and the J gene end by 0 bases; junction bases not matched to a gene: 4. The CDR3 has 15 residues. The germline CDR1 and CDR2 sequences are SGHRS and YFSETQ. This CDR3 reads CASSPRQGVNTEAFF. CDR3 DNA: TGCGCCAGCAGCCCCCGACAGGGGGTGAACACTGAAGCTTTCTTT.

The V gene is TRBV19, the J gene TRBJ2-3; TRBD2 aligns across 7 bases. Per germline, CDR1 LNHDA and CDR2 SQIVND (reference sequence). The CDR3 is 17 residues long. The J segment lost 0 bases and the V segment lost 0 bases, leaving 6 bases of the junction unmatched. The CDR3 loop reads CASSIDQVSGSTDTQYF. The CDR3 DNA sequence: TGTGCCAGTAGTATAGATCAGGTTAGCGGGAGCACAGATACGCAGTATTTT. Using reference TRBV19 and TRBJ2-3 for the parts outside the CDR3, the full variable domain is DGGITQSPKYLFRKEGQNVTLSCEQNLNHDAMYWYRQDPGQGLRLIYYSQIVNDFQKGDIAEGYSVSREKKESFPLTVTSAQKNPTAFYLCASSIDQVSGSTDTQYFGPGTRLTVL.

The V and J genes are TRBV5-1 and TRBJ2-4; 8 bases map to TRBD1. The CDR3 contains 15 residues. The V gene end was trimmed by 8 bases and the J gene end by 0 bases; junction bases not matched to a gene: 7. Germline CDR1 SGHRS, CDR2 YFSETQ. The CDR3 loop is CARSGQGRAKNIQYF. The CDR3 DNA follows: TGCGCCAGATCTGGACAGGGTCGAGCCAAAAACATTCAGTACTTC.

In regard to this clone: Different DNA sequences within this sample yield the same CDR3. J is TRBJ2-5 and V is TRBV5-6; 7 nucleotides agree with TRBD2. Germline V gene sequence: CDR1 SGHDT, CDR2 YYEEEE. There are 15 residues in the CDR3. V shed 0 bases and J 2 bases; nucleotides not matched to a gene: 4. In DNA, the CDR3 is TGTGCCAGCAGCTTGGCCTTAGCGGGTCAAGAGACCCAGTACTTC. Protein: CASSLALAGQETQYF.

The chain employs TRBV2 and TRBJ2-5, with TRBD2 matching 13 bases. The length of the CDR3 is 15 residues. The V and J ends lost 7 bases and 3 bases, in that order; junction bases with no gene match: 5. The germline V gene has CDR1 SNHLY and CDR2 FYNNEI. The CDR3 loop reads CASTTSGGAEETQYF. In nucleotides, the CDR3 is TGTGCCAGCACAACTAGCGGGGGGGCCGAAGAGACCCAGTACTTC.

The chain uses TRBV5-8 and TRBJ2-7; D possibly corresponds to TRBD2 (6 bases). The CDR3 contains 14 residues. The V gene lost 4 bases and the J gene lost 3 bases, with 14 bases spanning the gap. Germline-derived CDR1 and CDR2 are SGHTS and YDEGEE. In nucleotides, the CDR3 is TGTGCCAGCAGCCCGAGGGGAGGTGGCTACGAGCAGTACTTC. Residues: CASSPRGGGYEQYF.

The chain employs TRBV9 and TRBJ2-1; tentatively, D is TRBD2 (5 bases). The CDR3 extends over 16 amino acids. The V gene lost 0 bases and the J gene lost 1 base, with 11 bases spanning the gap. Germline CDR1 SGDLS, CDR2 YYNGEE. This chain's CDR3 is CASSVASGDSYNEQFF. The CDR3 DNA follows: TGTGCCAGCAGCGTAGCCAGCGGCGATTCCTACAATGAGCAGTTCTTC.

The chain combines TRBV7-9 with TRBJ2-1; D remains unclear. V lost 2 bases and J 8 bases, leaving 16 bases between the germline ends. CDR1 is SEHNR and CDR2 is FQNEAQ in the germline V gene (reference sequence). The CDR3 length is 15 residues. Written as DNA, the CDR3 is TGTGCCAGCAGCTTACCCATCCCCCGGAGTGATGAGCAGTTCTTC. The encoded protein is CASSLPIPRSDEQFF. Full variable domain (rest looked up from reference TRBV7-9 and TRBJ2-1): DTGVSQNPRHKITKRGQNVTFRCDPISEHNRLYWYRQTLGQGPEFLTYFQNEAQLEKSRLLSDRFSAERPKGSFSTLEIQRTEQGDSAMYLCASSLPIPRSDEQFFGPGTRLTVL.

The rearrangement uses TRBV6-5 and TRBJ2-3; the match to TRBD2 covers 10 bases. V trimming: 6 bases; J trimming: 2 bases; junction bases outside the gene matches: 5. The CDR3 has 15 residues. CDR1 is MNHEY and CDR2 is SVGAGI in the germline V gene. The CDR3 DNA follows: TGTGCCAGCAGACGGACTAGCGGTTCCACAGATACGCAGTATTTT. This translates into CASRRTSGSTDTQYF.

V gene TRBV27 combines with J gene TRBJ1-1; D is unresolved. The V and J ends lost 5 bases and 1 base respectively, with 20 bases between them. Germline V gene lookup returns CDR1 MNHEY and CDR2 SMNVEV (reference sequence). The CDR3 consists of 17 residues. The chain's CDR3 is CASSLETSGSSNTEAFF. In DNA form, the CDR3 reads TGTGCCAGCAGTCTAGAAACGTCCGGGTCATCGAACACTGAAGCTTTCTTT.

In DNA, the CDR3 is TGTGCCAGCAGCCAAGATCGACAGGGCCATAATTCACCCCTCCACTTT. It yields the protein CASSQDRQGHNSPLHF. V usage is TRBV4-2 and J usage is TRBJ1-6; 7 bases match TRBD1. The CDR3 covers 16 residues. The germline CDR1 and CDR2 sequences are LGHNA and YNFKEQ. The trim removed 0 bases at V and 5 bases at J, leaving 4 bases unmatched.

The chain joins TRBV2 to TRBJ1-1; D is ambiguous. CDR1 is SNHLY and CDR2 is FYNNEI in the germline V gene. CDR3 length: 13 residues. Deletions cut 10 bases from V and 1 base from J, with 13 bases between. The CDR3 region is CATMGQPNTEAFF. CDR3 in DNA: TGTGCCACCATGGGCCAACCGAACACTGAAGCTTTCTTT. Complete variable domain (other parts from reference TRBV2 and TRBJ1-1): EPEVTQTPSHQVTQMGQEVILRCVPISNHLYFYWYRQILGQKVEFLVSFYNNEISEKSEIFDDQFSVERPDGSNFTLKIRSTKLEDSAMYFCATMGQPNTEAFFGQGTRLTVV.

The J gene is TRBJ2-7, the V gene TRBV29-1, with TRBD2 identical over 7 bases. This CDR3 contains 16 residues. The V gene end was trimmed by 1 base and the J gene end by 5 bases; junction bases not matched to a gene: 14. Germline loops: CDR1 SQVTM, CDR2 ANQGSEA. The CDR3 loop reads CSVEGGVVGGADEQYF. As DNA, the CDR3 is TGCAGCGTTGAAGGGGGGGTTGTGGGAGGGGCCGACGAGCAGTACTTC.

V gene TRBV10-3 combines with J gene TRBJ2-2, with 8 bases identical to TRBD2. CDR3 length: 19 amino acids. V lost 0 bases to trimming and J lost 0 bases; unmatched junction nucleotides: 9. Germline CDR1 is ENHRY and CDR2 is SYGVKD. This CDR3 reads CAISESMGRGASNTGELFF. CDR3 coding DNA: TGTGCCATCAGTGAGTCTATGGGGCGGGGGGCCTCGAACACCGGGGAGCTGTTTTTT.

The chain couples TRBV7-8 to TRBJ2-7; 8 positions match TRBD1. This CDR3 is 15 amino acids long. The ends lost 3 bases at V and 1 base at J; junction bases unmatched: 5. CDR1 and CDR2 from the germline V gene are SGHVS and FQNEAQ. The CDR3 sequence: CASSFNRDRSYEQYF. CDR3 bases: TGTGCCAGCAGCTTTAACCGGGACAGGTCCTACGAGCAGTACTTC.

This chain connects TRBV19 to TRBJ2-1; 13 bases line up with TRBD2. Per germline, CDR1 LNHDA and CDR2 SQIVND (reference sequence). Trimming removed 6 bases from V and 7 bases from J; junction bases left unmatched: 12. The CDR3 sequence is 17 residues long. The CDR3 reads CASRITSGGAGRNEQFF. The CDR3 nucleotides are TGTGCCAGTAGAATCACTAGCGGGGGGGCCGGTCGGAATGAGCAGTTCTTC.

The chain is built from TRBV19 and TRBJ2-2, with a possible D match to TRBD1 (7 bases). V was shortened by 7 bases and J by 4 bases, with 22 bases between the two germline ends. The CDR3 runs to 17 residues. CDR1 is LNHDA, CDR2 SQIVND, per germline (reference sequence). The CDR3 loop reads CASTATTGRIGTGELFF. The CDR3 DNA reads TGTGCCAGTACCGCTACGACAGGGAGGATTGGCACCGGGGAGCTGTTTTTT. Full variable domain (missing parts from reference TRBV19 and TRBJ2-2): DGGITQSPKYLFRKEGQNVTLSCEQNLNHDAMYWYRQDPGQGLRLIYYSQIVNDFQKGDIAEGYSVSREKKESFPLTVTSAQKNPTAFYLCASTATTGRIGTGELFFGEGSRLTVL.

The CDR3 DNA reads TGTGCCAGCAGCTCGACAGTCGTCGATAGTTCACCCCTCCACTTT. Its protein is CASSSTVVDSSPLHF. The rearrangement joins TRBV6-1 to TRBJ1-6; possibly TRBD1 for D (5 bases). The CDR3 is made up of 15 amino acids. Trimming took 6 bases from V and 9 from J, leaving 18 bases between them. Germline V gene data show CDR1 as MNHNS and CDR2 as SASEGT.

The J gene is TRBJ1-6, the V gene TRBV7-9; 7 bases map to TRBD1. Germline CDR1 reads SEHNR; CDR2 reads FQNEAQ (reference sequence). This CDR3 has 14 residues. The junction had 5 bases not matched to a gene; V was cut back by 4 bases and J by 8 bases. The CDR3 here is CASSSGTVHSPLHF. Here the CDR3 DNA reads TGTGCCAGCAGCTCCGGGACAGTCCATTCACCCCTCCACTTT. Drawing the rest from reference TRBV7-9 and TRBJ1-6, the complete variable domain is DTGVSQNPRHKITKRGQNVTFRCDPISEHNRLYWYRQTLGQGPEFLTYFQNEAQLEKSRLLSDRFSAERPKGSFSTLEIQRTEQGDSAMYLCASSSGTVHSPLHFGNGTRLTVT.